A single sample gave rise to the 17 T cell receptor beta chains below, sequenced in a study of T cells in Graves' hyperthyroidism and ophthalmopathy. It was RNA transcripts that yielded the amplified TCR beta CDR3 regions. RT-PCR in the first round (using the HTBI primer set) targeted the TCR CDR3. TCRdb re-called the multiplex PCR reads through MiXCR, storing one row per CDR3 protein. The sample lists about 330,000 distinct CDR3 sequences, roughly 13% seen once, with roughly 33% in the top ten. The specimen was blood. These TCRs come from a woman aged 40 to 49 with Graves' ophthalmopathy.

A few counts support this clonotype. V is TRBV11-2 and J is TRBJ1-2; D not certain. The CDR3 loop spans 16 amino acids. The germline CDR1 and CDR2 sequences are SGHAT and FQNNGV. Trimming cost V 5 bases and J 8 bases, with 24 bases left between them. CDR3 sequence (DNA): TGTGCCAGCAGCCCCGAACAAATAACGGGTGATCGCGGCTACACCTTC. Encoded protein: CASSPEQITGDRGYTF.

This clonotype was found a few times. The CDR3 DNA reads TGCGCCAGCAGCTTGGAGGGGGCCGGGAGTCAGCCCCAGCATTTT. It translates to CASSLEGAGSQPQHF. This chain joins TRBV5-1 and TRBJ1-5; TRBD1 agrees at 7 bases. The CDR3 has 15 amino acids. Trimming took 0 bases from V and 6 from J; bases not matched to a gene: 6. From germline, CDR1 is SGHRS and CDR2 YFSETQ.

In its sample, this clonotype was seen many times. V gene TRBV5-1 combines with J gene TRBJ1-1; D not resolved. CDR1 is SGHRS and CDR2 is YFSETQ in the germline V gene. V lost 1 base to trimming and J lost 3 bases, with 1 base between them. The CDR3 covers 11 residues. For the CDR3, the DNA is TGCGCCAGCAGCTTGCACACTGAAGCTTTCTTT. As protein: CASSLHTEAFF. Full variable domain (missing parts from reference TRBV5-1 and TRBJ1-1): KAGVTQTPRYLIKTRGQQVTLSCSPISGHRSVSWYQQTPGQGLQFLFEYFSETQRNKGNFPGRFSGRQFSNSRSEMNVSTLELGDSALYLCASSLHTEAFFGQGTRLTVV.

CDR3 protein: CASSRDRAGGGQYF. In DNA, the CDR3 is TGTGCCAGCAGTAGGGACAGGGCCGGGGGGGGGCAGTACTTC. The rearrangement joins TRBV27 to TRBJ2-7; possibly TRBD1 for D (9 bases). Germline CDR1 reads MNHEY; CDR2 reads SMNVEV (reference sequence). The CDR3 runs 14 residues. V gave up 5 bases and J gave up 9 bases, with 20 bases separating them.

This clonotype was observed many times. J is TRBJ2-1 and V is TRBV20-1, with a tentative D call TRBD2 (5 bases). Germline CDR1 reads DFQATT; CDR2 reads SNEGSKA (reference sequence). V was cut by 3 bases and J by 7 bases, with 10 bases left in between. This CDR3 is built from 12 residues. The CDR3 reads CSARTTGNEQFF. For the CDR3, the DNA is TGCAGTGCTAGGACCACGGGGAATGAGCAGTTCTTC.

This clonotype was counted many times. The chain uses TRBV20-1 and TRBJ1-1, with a weak D call TRBD1 (6 bases). CDR1 and CDR2 (germline): DFQATT, SNEGSKA (reference sequence). Trimming removed 6 bases at V and 0 bases at J, with 14 bases between. The CDR3 contains 14 residues. The CDR3 bases are TGCAGTGCCAACAGGGCCACGGTGAACACTGAAGCTTTCTTT. It translates to CSANRATVNTEAFF.

This clonotype was counted ten times or more. The chain joins TRBV7-9 to TRBJ2-3; D gene uncertain. The V gene's germline CDR1 is SEHNR and CDR2 FQNEAQ (reference sequence). The CDR3 runs 17 residues. The ends were cut back, 1 base at V and 0 bases at J, with 14 bases in the middle. CDR3: CASSLGVSATSTDTQYF. In nucleotides, the CDR3 is TGTGCCAGCAGCTTAGGTGTCAGCGCAACTAGCACAGATACGCAGTATTTT.

The rearrangement joins TRBV28 to TRBJ1-5; 7 bases fit TRBD1. Losses at the gene ends were 4 bases for V and 6 bases for J; bases not matched to a gene: 6. CDR1 and CDR2 from the germline V gene are MDHEN and SYDVKM. The CDR3 covers 14 residues. CDR3 bases: TGTGCCAGCAGTTCCCCAGGGGGAGGTCAGCCCCAGCATTTT. Encoded protein: CASSSPGGGQPQHF.

This chain uses TRBV19 with TRBJ2-1, with TRBD2 matching over 11 bases. The CDR3 length is 17 residues. Germline CDR1 and CDR2: LNHDA and SQIVND (reference sequence). With 3 bases clipped from V and 4 bases from J, the junction kept 8 bases outside the gene matches. The CDR3 protein is CASSISTSGGQYNEQFF. CDR3 DNA sequence: TGTGCCAGTAGTATTAGCACTAGCGGGGGCCAATACAATGAGCAGTTCTTC. Full variable domain (remainder filled in from reference TRBV19 and TRBJ2-1): DGGITQSPKYLFRKEGQNVTLSCEQNLNHDAMYWYRQDPGQGLRLIYYSQIVNDFQKGDIAEGYSVSREKKESFPLTVTSAQKNPTAFYLCASSISTSGGQYNEQFFGPGTRLTVL.

This clonotype was seen ten or more times. The chain is built from TRBV11-3 and TRBJ1-1, with 7 bases matching TRBD1. Trimming at V came to 5 bases and at J to 5 bases, leaving 11 bases not matched to a gene. The CDR3 sequence is 15 residues long. Germline CDR1 reads SGHNT; CDR2 reads YENEEA. DNA for the CDR3: TGTGCCAGCAGCCACGACCAGGACAGGAGGACTGAAGCTTTCTTT. Encoded protein: CASSHDQDRRTEAFF.

This clonotype was counted at least ten times. The genes are TRBV6-1 and TRBJ1-2; D remains ambiguous. V was shortened by 0 bases and J by 5 bases, with 10 bases between the two germline ends. This CDR3 contains 14 residues. Germline CDR1 reads MNHNS; CDR2 reads SASEGT. The CDR3 here is CASSEASFAYGYTF. CDR3 sequence (DNA): TGTGCCAGCAGTGAAGCATCATTTGCTTATGGCTACACCTTC.

This clonotype was found a few times. One base away lies a much larger clone, so this may be a sequencing read error. V gene TRBV20-1 combines with J gene TRBJ1-1, with 7 bases fitting TRBD1. There are 11 residues in the CDR3. CDR1 and CDR2 from the germline V gene are DFQATT and SNEGSKA (reference sequence). J was trimmed by 5 bases and V by 4 bases; bases with no gene match: 1. CDR3 protein: CSAKDRTEAFF. The CDR3 coding sequence is TGCAGTGCTAAGGACAGGACTGAAGCTTTCTTT.

This clonotype was detected many times. One end of the junction does not line up with germline, which may come from a read error. The gene calls are TRBV6-2 or TRBV6-3 and TRBJ1-5; D is unclear. Germline assignment: CDR1 MNHEY and CDR2 SVGEGT. The CDR3 is 14 residues long. The CDR3 sequence is CTSRLGLNNQPQHF. The CDR3 bases are TGTACCAGCAGACTAGGACTGAACAATCAGCCCCAGCATTTT.

At least ten counts were recorded for this clonotype. V usage is TRBV7-8 and J usage is TRBJ2-7; D unclear. The CDR3 length is 13 residues. Germline CDR1 is SGHVS and CDR2 is FQNEAQ. V lost 5 bases to trimming and J lost 4 bases, with 12 bases between them. The CDR3 is CASSRSEVYEQYF. CDR3 bases: TGTGCCAGCAGCCGCTCCGAGGTTTACGAGCAGTACTTC.

In this sample, this clonotype turned up a few times. V and J are TRBV15 and TRBJ2-2; 13 bases agree with TRBD2. V gave up 6 bases and J gave up 6 bases; unmatched junction bases: 4. The CDR3 extends over 15 amino acids. Germline values: CDR1 LNHNV, CDR2 YYDKDF (reference sequence). CDR3 bases: TGTGCCACCAGAACTAGCGGGAGGGCTCCCGGGGAGCTGTTTTTT. Its protein is CATRTSGRAPGELFF. The full variable domain, completed using reference TRBV15 and TRBJ2-2, is DAMVIQNPRYQVTQFGKPVTLSCSQTLNHNVMYWYQQKSSQAPKLLFHYYDKDFNNEADTPDNFQSRRPNTSFCFLDIRSPGLGDTAMYLCATRTSGRAPGELFFGEGSRLTVL.

This clonotype was found a few times. The chain combines TRBV5-1 with TRBJ1-6; D ambiguous. Germline loops: CDR1 SGHRS, CDR2 YFSETQ. Trimming left V 0 bases short and J 7 bases short, with 11 bases between. The CDR3 contains 15 residues. The CDR3, as DNA: TGCGCCAGCAGCTTGGAGGTGGGTAAAAATTCACCCCTCCACTTT. Encoded protein: CASSLEVGKNSPLHF.

This clonotype was counted a few times. The chain employs TRBV19 and TRBJ2-7; 9 positions agree with TRBD1. The germline V gene has CDR1 LNHDA and CDR2 SQIVND (reference sequence). This CDR3 is 13 amino acids long. Germline trimming cut 6 bases from V and 3 bases from J; bases unmatched to any gene: 3. The CDR3 here is CASRGTGLYEQYF. The CDR3 DNA reads TGTGCCAGTAGGGGGACAGGGCTCTACGAGCAGTACTTC.